The clone carrying this T cell receptor (beta chain) was detected many times. TCRdb reprocessed the RACE reads with MiXCR, giving one entry per CDR3 protein. The table records tens of thousands of distinct CDR3 sequences, about 11% of them present only once. This entry belongs to a study of human T cells and chemical hapten exposure. Stated time point: patch test 1, 2 weeks after DPC sensitization. The treatment is: therapeutic diphenylcyclopropenone sensitization with weekly scalp DPC. CDR3 length: 15 amino acids. The ends lost 3 bases at V and 1 base at J; junction bases unmatched: 2. Germline CDR1 SGDLS, CDR2 YYNGEE.

This receptor was taken from a man between 40 and 49 years old with alopecia areata. Some clones in this sample may be carry-over from other donors' samples. Specimen: whole blood, collected in connection with sensitization to the hapten diphenylcyclopropenone (DPC). The gene calls are TRBV9 and TRBJ2-5, with 11 bases lining up with TRBD2. The CDR3 DNA is TGTGCCAGCAGCGGAGGGACTAGCGGCCAAGAGACCCAGTACTTC. Translating it yields CASSGGTSGQETQYF.